This passage covers 10 T cell receptor beta chains from one sample sequenced in a study of CD8 T cells in ankylosing spondylitis. Study outcomes and limitations: There was a TCR beta motif, made of eight highly homologous variants, that appeared characteristic of ankylosing spondylitis blood.

No antigen has been identified for these receptors. TCRdb reanalysed the 5' RACE reads using MiXCR and keeps one entry per CDR3 protein. Among just under 550,000 distinct CDR3 sequences listed, roughly an eighth were seen once. Sequencing input: blood, either unsorted or a sorted T cell fraction (not recorded which). These receptors originate from a male donor with ankylosing spondylitis.

The V call is TRBV7-2, the J call TRBJ2-1, with D possibly TRBD1 on 7 matching bases. Germline assignment: CDR1 SGHTA and CDR2 FQGNSA. The V gene lost 1 base and the J gene lost 7 bases, with 14 bases spanning the gap. This CDR3 has 15 residues. The CDR3 sequence: CASSLGGVQGNEQFF. CDR3 bases: TGTGCCAGCAGCTTAGGGGGGGTACAGGGGAATGAGCAGTTCTTC.

The chain links TRBV15 to TRBJ2-1, with a possible D match to TRBD2 (6 bases). V dropped 2 bases and J dropped 0 bases, with 11 bases sitting between them. The CDR3 loop spans 16 amino acids. Germline CDR1 LNHNV, CDR2 YYDKDF (reference sequence). The CDR3 sequence is CATSRILANSYNEQFF. The CDR3 DNA follows: TGTGCCACCAGCAGAATCCTAGCGAACTCCTACAATGAGCAGTTCTTC.

This clonotype was counted many times. The genes are TRBV20-1 and TRBJ1-1; 7 nucleotides align to TRBD1. Trimming took 3 bases from V and 0 from J; bases not matched to a gene: 10. This CDR3 comprises 16 residues. The germline V gene has CDR1 DFQATT and CDR2 SNEGSKA (reference sequence). The CDR3 is CSASPPRTGLNTEAFF. DNA of the CDR3: TGCAGTGCTAGCCCCCCCCGGACAGGCTTGAACACTGAAGCTTTCTTT.

This clonotype was observed at least ten times. The rearrangement links TRBV20-1 to TRBJ2-5, with TRBD2 matching over 7 bases. The CDR3 has 13 amino acids. The trim removed 0 bases at V and 6 bases at J, leaving 4 bases unmatched. The germline V gene has CDR1 DFQATT and CDR2 SNEGSKA (reference sequence). CDR3 in amino acids: CSARDASGKTQYF. CDR3 DNA sequence: TGCAGTGCTAGAGATGCCAGCGGGAAGACCCAGTACTTC.

In its sample, this clonotype was seen a few times. The genes are TRBV7-6 and TRBJ2-1; D is ambiguous. The V and J ends lost 0 bases and 9 bases respectively, with 15 bases between them. The CDR3 is 15 amino acids. CDR1 is SGHVS and CDR2 is FNYEAQ in the germline V gene. The chain's CDR3 is CASSLASRAHTEQFF. In DNA, the CDR3 is TGTGCCAGCAGCTTAGCCTCTAGGGCCCACACTGAGCAGTTCTTC.

This clonotype was counted only a few times. Here the CDR3 reads CASSRQGRETQYF. CDR3 in DNA: TGTGCCAGCAGTCGACAGGGGCGCGAGACCCAGTACTTC. V is TRBV27 and J is TRBJ2-5, with TRBD1 identical over 8 bases. The CDR3 consists of 13 residues. Germline CDR1 reads MNHEY; CDR2 reads SMNVEV (reference sequence). Trimming cost V 5 bases and J 5 bases; bases outside gene matches: 4.

Many counts were recorded for this clonotype. This chain connects TRBV7-2 to TRBJ1-5, with a tentative D call TRBD1 (5 bases). Trimming shortened V by 5 bases and J by 4 bases, and 9 bases separated the two germline ends. Germline assignment: CDR1 SGHTA and CDR2 FQGNSA. The CDR3 has 13 residues. The CDR3 bases are TGTGCCAGCAGCAAGGGACTGAATCAGCCCCAGCATTTT. Translated, it gives CASSKGLNQPQHF.

This clonotype was detected only a few times. The chain joins TRBV3-1 to TRBJ1-5, with a tentative D call TRBD1 (5 bases). The V end lost 5 bases, the J end lost 6 bases, and 17 bases lay between the germline ends. Germline V CDR1 and CDR2: LGHDT, YNNKEL (reference sequence). The CDR3 runs 15 residues. In DNA form, the CDR3 reads TGTGCCAGCAGCAAAGCTCCAGGGATCCGTCAGCCCCAGCATTTT. It encodes CASSKAPGIRQPQHF.

V is TRBV7-2 and J is TRBJ2-2, with D tentatively TRBD1 (5 bases). Germline V gene lookup returns CDR1 SGHTA and CDR2 FQGNSA. V was cut by 2 bases and J by 6 bases, with 7 bases left in between. The CDR3 loop spans 13 amino acids. The DNA for the CDR3 is TGTGCCAGCAGCTTAAAGGGGTCCGGGGAGCTGTTTTTT. Translating it yields CASSLKGSGELFF.

This clonotype was counted between two and nine times. The V call is TRBV7-2, the J call TRBJ2-5, with D perhaps matching TRBD2 (6 bases). The CDR3 runs 16 residues. V gave up 1 base and J gave up 4 bases, with 16 bases separating them. CDR1 is SGHTA, CDR2 FQGNSA, per germline. The CDR3 bases are TGTGCCAGCAGCTTAGTTGGGGGGACTTTACCAGAGACCCAGTACTTC. Translated, it gives CASSLVGGTLPETQYF. Together with reference TRBV7-2 and TRBJ2-5, the CDR3 gives the full variable domain: GAGVSQSPSNKVTEKGKDVELRCDPISGHTALYWYRQSLGQGLEFLIYFQGNSAPDKSGLPSDRFSAERTGGSVSTLTIQRTQQEDSAVYLCASSLVGGTLPETQYFGPGTRLLVL.